Listed below are T cell receptor beta chains from one sample, sequenced in a study of cytomegalovirus exposure and HLA in healthy donors. TCRdb keeps only in-frame clones here, not all; method: immunoSEQ multiplex PCR. This table holds about 120,000 clones, about three quarters found once. Sequenced material: PBMCs. Receptor source: a man aged 30 to 39 in good health and CMV-seronegative. CDR3s include the opening cysteine and the closing phenylalanine or tryptophan. A D gene is named only where the DNA matches it firmly. Rows may omit the clone size; those that give it use once, few, many or a size class.

size: NA; V: TRBV7-9; D: TRBD1; J: TRBJ2-4; CDR3: CSSSKGQLLAKNIQYF; DNA: TGTTCCAGCAGCAAGGGACAGTTATTAGCCAAAAACATTCAGTACTTC
size: NA; V: TRBV2; D: NA; J: TRBJ2-4; CDR3: CASSLQGAKNIQYF; DNA: TGTGCCAGCAGTTTACAGGGTGCCAAAAACATTCAGTACTTC
size: NA; V: TRBV27; D: NA; J: TRBJ1-1; CDR3: CASSSMILAGSDAFF; DNA: TGTGCCAGCAGTTCCATGATATTAGCGGGGTCCGACGCTTTCTTT
size: once; V: TRBV10-3; D: NA; J: TRBJ2-5; CDR3: CASQSGGQETQYF; DNA: TGTGCCAGCCAGAGCGGCGGACAAGAGACCCAGTACTTC
size: NA; V: TRBV5-1; D: NA; J: TRBJ1-1; CDR3: CASSFLKEGTEAFF; DNA: TGCGCCAGCAGCTTCTTGAAGGAGGGAACTGAAGCTTTCTTT
size: few; V: TRBV2; D: NA; J: TRBJ1-3; CDR3: CASSEGQGRALRGNTIYF; DNA: TGTGCCAGCAGTGAAGGGCAGGGGAGAGCCTTGAGGGGAAACACCATATATTTT
size: once; V: TRBV7-9; D: TRBD1; J: TRBJ2-1; CDR3: CASSSGQGFSYNEQFF; DNA: TGTGCCAGCAGCTCCGGACAGGGGTTTAGCTACAATGAGCAGTTCTTC
size: NA; V: TRBV28; D: NA; J: TRBJ1-1; CDR3: CASNGDTEAFF; DNA: TGTGCCAGCAACGGGGACACTGAAGCTTTCTTT
size: NA; V: TRBV6-1; D: NA; J: TRBJ2-5; CDR3: CASGPFGEETQYF; DNA: TGTGCCAGCGGGCCCTTTGGTGAAGAGACCCAGTACTTC
size: NA; V: TRBV28; D: NA; J: TRBJ1-1; CDR3: CASTRTFDTEAFF; DNA: TGTGCCAGCACCCGGACATTTGACACTGAAGCTTTCTTT
size: NA; V: TRBV30; D: NA; J: TRBJ1-3; CDR3: CAWSALAGNTIYF; DNA: TGTGCCTGGAGTGCCCTAGCTGGAAACACCATATATTTT
size: NA; V: TRBV5-6; D: NA; J: TRBJ1-1; CDR3: CASSLNGFTEAFF; DNA: TGTGCCAGCAGCTTGAACGGGTTTACTGAAGCTTTCTTT
size: NA; V: TRBV5-1; D: TRBD2; J: TRBJ2-1; CDR3: CASSEKREELREQFF; DNA: TGCGCCAGCAGCGAGAAGCGGGAGGAACTAAGGGAGCAGTTCTTC
size: NA; V: TRBV5-5; D: TRBD1; J: TRBJ1-2; CDR3: CASSSGQGGYGYTF; DNA: TGTGCCAGCAGCTCAGGCCAGGGGGGCTATGGCTACACCTTC
size: NA; V: TRBV25-1; D: NA; J: TRBJ1-4; CDR3: CASSAIRGRGEKLFF; DNA: TGTGCCAGCAGTGCCATCCGGGGCAGGGGTGAAAAACTGTTTTTT
size: NA; V: TRBV5-5; D: NA; J: TRBJ1-5; CDR3: CASSWGRGDQPQHF; DNA: TGTGCCAGCAGCTGGGGGAGGGGCGATCAGCCCCAGCATTTT
size: NA; V: TRBV15; D: NA; J: TRBJ2-6; CDR3: CATSRVARVSGANVLTF; DNA: TGTGCCACCAGCAGAGTGGCCAGGGTCTCTGGGGCCAACGTCCTGACTTTC
size: NA; V: TRBV18; D: TRBD1; J: TRBJ1-2; CDR3: CASSPDRGELNYGYTF; DNA: TGTGCCAGCTCACCAGACAGGGGCGAATTGAACTATGGCTACACCTTC
size: NA; V: TRBV28; D: NA; J: TRBJ1-6; CDR3: CASSLQGYNSPLHF; DNA: TGTGCCAGCAGTTTACAGGGTTATAATTCACCCCTCCACTTT
size: NA; V: TRBV10-3; D: TRBD1; J: TRBJ2-2; CDR3: CAINLFPGQSAGELFF; DNA: TGTGCCATCAATCTCTTCCCGGGACAGAGCGCCGGGGAGCTGTTTTTT
size: few; V: TRBV6-5; D: NA; J: TRBJ1-1; CDR3: CASSAGRNTEAFF; DNA: TGCGCCAGCAGCGCCGGGAGGAACACTGAAGCTTTCTTT
size: NA; V: TRBV5-1; D: TRBD2; J: TRBJ2-3; CDR3: CASSLFRRGGTDTQYF; DNA: TGCGCCAGCAGCTTGTTTCGGCGGGGGGGCACAGATACGCAGTATTTT